The 20 T cell receptor beta chains below all came from one sample that was sequenced in a study of OX40 agonist ivuxolimab in advanced cancers. Clones were read by immunoSEQ multiplex PCR, and TCRdb kept only the in-frame ones, dropping some. Of approximately 30,000 clones in the sample, 80% to 85% were seen once. This material consisted of CD4+ or CD8+ T cells sorted from blood, taken in a trial of the OX40 agonist ivuxolimab. The source is an adult with an advanced solid tumor such as melanoma, head and neck, liver or kidney cancer.

The V gene is TRBV19, the J gene TRBJ2-7; tentatively, D is TRBD1 or TRBD2 (5 bases each). Trimming removed 10 bases from V and 7 bases from J, with 14 bases in between. The CDR3 contains 11 residues. Germline CDR1 LNHDA, CDR2 SQIVND (reference sequence). CDR3 protein: CATSRGREQYF. For the CDR3, the DNA is TGTGCCACCTCCCGGGGACGGGAGCAGTACTTC. Using reference TRBV19 and TRBJ2-7 for the parts outside the CDR3, the full variable domain is DGGITQSPKYLFRKEGQNVTLSCEQNLNHDAMYWYRQDPGQGLRLIYYSQIVNDFQKGDIAEGYSVSREKKESFPLTVTSAQKNPTAFYLCATSRGREQYFGPGTRLTVT.

This clone was seen a few times. The gene calls are TRBV4-2 and TRBJ1-3; 9 bases fit TRBD1. J was trimmed by 3 bases and V by 3 bases; bases with no gene match: 6. Per the germline V gene, CDR1 is LGHNA and CDR2 is YNFKEQ. The CDR3 extends over 16 amino acids. CDR3 protein: CASSHYPGQGGNTIYF. The CDR3 nucleotides read TGTGCCAGCAGCCATTACCCGGGACAGGGTGGAAACACCATATATTTT.

This chain connects TRBV27 to TRBJ1-5, with TRBD1 identical over 7 bases. Looked up from germline, CDR1 is MNHEY and CDR2 is SMNVEV (reference sequence). The J segment lost 0 bases and the V segment lost 5 bases, leaving 4 bases of the junction unmatched. This CDR3 has 15 amino acids. The CDR3 is CASSPGQSSNQPQHF. The DNA for the CDR3 is TGTGCCAGCAGTCCGGGACAGTCTAGCAATCAGCCCCAGCATTTT.

This chain uses TRBV14 with TRBJ2-3; TRBD2 aligns across 7 bases. CDR3 length equals 16 residues. V was pared by 1 base and J by 0 bases, with 4 bases of the junction left unmatched. CDR1 is SGHDN, CDR2 FVKESK, per germline. CDR3 in DNA: TGTGCCAGCAGCCAAGTTGGGACTACAAGCACAGATACGCAGTATTTT. Residues: CASSQVGTTSTDTQYF.

CDR3 sequence: CASSLYQGAINEQFF. The CDR3 DNA follows: TGTGCCAGCAGTTTATATCAGGGGGCGATAAATGAGCAGTTCTTC. The chain has TRBV27 and TRBJ2-1, with 8 positions matching TRBD1. V lost 1 base to trimming and J lost 7 bases; unmatched junction nucleotides: 6. This CDR3 comprises 15 residues. The germline gives CDR1 MNHEY, CDR2 SMNVEV (reference sequence).

The chain has TRBV15 and TRBJ1-2; the match to TRBD1 covers 8 bases. V shed 0 bases and J 8 bases; nucleotides not matched to a gene: 11. The CDR3 is 16 amino acids. Per the germline V gene, CDR1 is LNHNV and CDR2 is YYDKDF (reference sequence). In nucleotides, the CDR3 is TGTGCCACCAGCAGAGATCAGACAGGGGCCCTCTGGGGCTACACCTTC. Translation: CATSRDQTGALWGYTF.

V usage is TRBV30 and J usage is TRBJ2-7, with TRBD2 identical over 11 bases. The trim removed 2 bases at V and 3 bases at J, leaving 6 bases unmatched. Germline V gene sequence: CDR1 GTSNPN, CDR2 SVGIG (reference sequence). The CDR3 totals 15 residues. Here the CDR3 reads CAWSPGLAESYEQYF. CDR3 nucleotides: TGTGCCTGGAGTCCGGGACTAGCGGAGAGCTACGAGCAGTACTTC.

The V and J genes are TRBV11-3 and TRBJ2-3, with 9 bases fitting TRBD1. Germline V CDR1 and CDR2: SGHNT, YENEEA. CDR3 length equals 13 residues. V lost 8 bases, J lost 2 bases, and 2 bases stayed unmatched. The CDR3 nucleotides read TGTGCCAGCGGACAGGGGACCACAGATACGCAGTATTTT. Protein: CASGQGTTDTQYF.

The chain combines TRBV7-8 with TRBJ2-7; 9 bases align to TRBD1. CDR1 and CDR2 from the germline V gene are SGHVS and FQNEAQ. The CDR3 is made up of 14 amino acids. V was pared by 5 bases and J by 6 bases, with 8 bases of the junction left unmatched. CDR3 nucleotides: TGTGCCAGCAGCCCCCGGGACAGGGTAAGCGAGCAGTACTTC. It encodes CASSPRDRVSEQYF.

The genes are TRBV19 and TRBJ2-2; 7 bases agree with TRBD1. Germline values: CDR1 LNHDA, CDR2 SQIVND (reference sequence). Losses at the gene ends were 7 bases for V and 0 bases for J; bases not matched to a gene: 2. The CDR3 extends over 14 amino acids. CDR3 DNA sequence: TGTGCCAGTACCGGGACAGCGAACACCGGGGAGCTGTTTTTT. It encodes CASTGTANTGELFF.

V usage is TRBV10-3 and J usage is TRBJ2-1, with 7 bases fitting TRBD2. J gave up 2 bases and V 8 bases, and 9 bases lay outside the gene matches. The CDR3 totals 15 residues. Per germline, CDR1 ENHRY and CDR2 SYGVKD. CDR3 in amino acids: CAIAASGETYNEQFF. In DNA, the CDR3 is TGTGCCATCGCTGCCAGCGGGGAAACCTACAATGAGCAGTTCTTC.

The CDR3 DNA sequence: TGTGCCAGCAGTTTATCGGGGCCGGGCTATGGCTACACCTTC. This codes for CASSLSGPGYGYTF. This sequence joins TRBV27 and TRBJ1-2; tentatively, D is TRBD1 (5 bases). V lost 0 bases and J lost 4, with 9 bases in between. The length of the CDR3 is 14 residues. Per the germline V gene, CDR1 is MNHEY and CDR2 is SMNVEV (reference sequence).

The genes are TRBV13 and TRBJ2-3; D call uncertain. V was clipped by 0 bases and J by 2 bases, with 12 bases between them. Germline V gene lookup returns CDR1 PRHDT and CDR2 FYEKMQ (reference sequence). The CDR3 contains 16 residues. The CDR3 region is CASSLGFVSATDTQYF. DNA of the CDR3: TGTGCCAGCAGCTTAGGGTTCGTTTCGGCCACAGATACGCAGTATTTT.

The rearrangement joins TRBV14 to TRBJ1-2, with TRBD1 matching over 9 bases. This CDR3 spans 13 amino acids. From germline, CDR1 is SGHDN and CDR2 FVKESK. The ends lost 1 base at V and 6 bases at J; junction bases unmatched: 0. CDR3 sequence (DNA): TGTGCCAGCAGCCAAGGGACAGGGGATGGCTACACCTTC. Translated, it gives CASSQGTGDGYTF.

V usage is TRBV7-8 and J usage is TRBJ1-5; D ambiguous. The CDR3 is 18 residues long. Germline V gives CDR1 SGHVS, CDR2 FQNEAQ. V was pared by 0 bases and J by 7 bases, with 22 bases between. The chain's CDR3 is CASSLAAPEGPFYQPQHF. CDR3 coding DNA: TGTGCCAGCAGCTTAGCGGCCCCAGAGGGCCCTTTTTACCAGCCCCAGCATTTT. Full variable domain (missing parts from reference TRBV7-8 and TRBJ1-5): GAGVSQSPRYKVAKRGQDVALRCDPISGHVSLFWYQQALGQGPEFLTYFQNEAQLDKSGLPSDRFFAERPEGSVSTLKIQRTQQEDSAVYLCASSLAAPEGPFYQPQHFGDGTRLSIL.

This clone appeared a few times. The rearrangement uses TRBV28 and TRBJ2-3; D might be TRBD1 or TRBD2, each matching 6 bases. This CDR3 has 17 amino acids. V gave up 5 bases and J gave up 2 bases, with 20 bases separating them. The germline CDR1 and CDR2 sequences are MDHEN and SYDVKM. In DNA form, the CDR3 reads TGTGCCAGCAGTCTCGGGGGCCCCCGGGGTGACACAGATACGCAGTATTTT. The encoded protein is CASSLGGPRGDTDTQYF.

This clone is judged medium-sized. The chain uses TRBV7-9 and TRBJ1-5, with TRBD1 as a possible D gene (6 bases). The CDR3 spans 12 residues. V lost 5 bases, J lost 8 bases, and 10 bases lay in between. Per the germline V gene, CDR1 is SEHNR and CDR2 is FQNEAQ (reference sequence). CDR3 amino acids: CASSQGHEPQHF. The CDR3 DNA sequence: TGTGCCAGCAGCCAGGGGCACGAGCCCCAGCATTTT.

The rearrangement joins TRBV5-6 to TRBJ2-7, with TRBD2 identical over 12 bases. The germline V gene encodes CDR1 SGHDT and CDR2 YYEEEE. This CDR3 is built from 15 residues. V gave up 5 bases and J gave up 4 bases; unmatched junction bases: 7. The CDR3: CASRRLAGATYEQYF. The CDR3 bases are TGTGCCAGCAGACGACTAGCGGGAGCCACTTACGAGCAGTACTTC.

The chain has TRBV6-4 and TRBJ2-3; 10 bases line up with TRBD2. V shed 3 bases and J 0 bases; nucleotides not matched to a gene: 3. Germline V lookup: CDR1 MRHNA, CDR2 SNTAGT. CDR3 length equals 16 residues. The CDR3 sequence is CASSELAGHSTDTQYF. In nucleotides, the CDR3 is TGTGCCAGCAGTGAACTAGCGGGGCATAGCACAGATACGCAGTATTTT.

V gene TRBV7-2 combines with J gene TRBJ2-1, with 7 bases matching TRBD2. CDR1 is SGHTA and CDR2 is FQGNSA in the germline V gene. The CDR3 spans 15 residues. V shed 5 bases and J 9 bases; nucleotides not matched to a gene: 13. The CDR3 DNA reads as TGTGCCAGCAGCCAGCAAGTTAGCGGGCTCGGTGAGCAGTTCTTC. This translates into CASSQQVSGLGEQFF.